This T cell receptor beta chain was documented in a study of blood T cells in healthy people across ages. Study-level results: Underestimates were what the diversity estimates from one million T cells were considered to be. Higher diversity and more naive CD4+ cells were features of long-lived donors, compared to aged donors.

Details on this clonotype: The antigen is not known.

Germline V lookup: CDR1 LGHNA, CDR2 YSLEER. Between the trimmed V and J ends, which lost 4 bases and 6 bases, there was a span of 18 bases. CDR3 length: 15 residues. Then a second PCR, running roughly 7 to 12 cycles, was carried out with a sample-barcoded 5' primer and a J-beta primer mix. TCRdb recomputed calls from the 5' RACE reads with MiXCR, one row per CDR3 protein. This sample carries roughly 1.5 million distinct CDR3 sequences, roughly 43% of them seen once, and the ten largest clones take around 4%. The source of this sequence is a woman between 18 and 30 years old in good health. The chain couples TRBV4-3 to TRBJ1-2; maybe TRBD1 (5 bases). The specimen was blood. The CDR3 sequence is CASSPLSGGWNGYTF. As DNA, the CDR3 is TGCGCCAGCAGCCCTCTCTCTGGGGGTTGGAATGGCTACACCTTC.